The rows below give T cell receptor beta chains drawn from one sample of a study of blood T cell repertoires in COVID-19. Assay used: immunoSEQ multiplex PCR; TCRdb lists only in-frame clones, some missing. This table has approximately 100,000 clones, approximately 80% appearing once. The source material was peripheral blood. These receptors were taken from a man between 65 and 85 years old with acute or convalescent COVID-19. Each CDR3 is given with its conserved first and last residue. D genes are given only for firm matches. The size field is filled for only some rows; it gives once, few, many or a size class.

v_call	clone_size	j_call	cdr3_length	d_call	cdr3_aa	cdr3_nt
TRBV5-4	-	TRBJ2-5	13	-	CASSFQAEETQYF	TGTGCCAGCAGCTTCCAAGCGGAAGAGACCCAGTACTTC
TRBV7-3	-	TRBJ2-5	15	-	CASSLGTNRQETQYF	TGTGCCAGCAGCTTAGGAACGAACAGACAAGAGACCCAGTACTTC
TRBV12-3/TRBV12-4	-	TRBJ1-2	13	-	CASSQGIVLGYTF	TGTGCCAGCAGTCAGGGGATAGTCTTAGGCTACACCTTC
TRBV28	-	TRBJ2-7	14	-	CASSQFRMSYEQYF	TGTGCCAGCAGCCAGTTCCGTATGTCCTACGAGCAGTACTTC
TRBV11-2	-	TRBJ2-5	15	-	CASSSGHPLGETQYF	TGTGCCAGCAGCTCGGGACACCCTCTGGGAGAGACCCAGTACTTC
TRBV3-1/TRBV3-2	-	TRBJ1-1	16	TRBD1	CASSLDPGQGNTEAFF	TGTGCCAGCAGCCTCGACCCGGGACAGGGAAACACTGAAGCTTTCTTT
TRBV4-1	-	TRBJ2-2	14	-	CASSPSSLTGELFF	TGCGCCAGCAGTCCGAGTTCCCTGACCGGGGAGCTGTTTTTT
TRBV4-1	once	TRBJ2-1	14	-	CASVDLNPPYEQFF	TGCGCCAGCGTAGACTTAAACCCCCCCTATGAGCAGTTCTTC
TRBV10-3	-	TRBJ1-2	16	-	CAISAGQALTSRGYTF	TGTGCCATCAGCGCCGGACAAGCCCTCACCTCACGTGGCTACACCTTC
TRBV6-5	-	TRBJ2-1	13	-	CASSYDGRNEQFF	TGTGCCAGCAGTTACGATGGGAGGAATGAGCAGTTCTTC
TRBV24-1	few	TRBJ2-7	15	-	CATSDPLTGAYEQYF	TGTGCCACCAGTGATCCACTGACAGGAGCCTACGAGCAGTACTTC
TRBV5-1	once	TRBJ1-2	16	TRBD1	CASSLTVGAGGYGYTF	TGCGCCAGCAGCTTGACGGTCGGTGCAGGGGGGTATGGCTACACCTTC
TRBV18	-	TRBJ2-1	15	TRBD2	CASSPPGLAAVHQFF	TGTGCCAGCTCACCTCCGGGACTAGCAGCCGTTCATCAGTTCTTC
TRBV5-1	-	TRBJ2-3	17	TRBD2	CASSLPGLAGGADTQYF	TGCGCCAGCAGCTTACCGGGACTAGCGGGAGGGGCAGATACGCAGTATTTT
TRBV5-3	-	TRBJ1-4	18	TRBD1	CARRSVGQVPREYEKLFF	TGTGCCAGAAGATCGGTTGGACAGGTCCCCCGGGAGTATGAAAAACTGTTTTTT
TRBV5-4	-	TRBJ2-5	16	-	CASSRGTASPEETQYF	TGTGCCAGCAGCCGCGGGACAGCTTCGCCGGAAGAGACCCAGTACTTC
TRBV7-9	-	TRBJ2-5	11	TRBD1	CASSSDRAQYF	TGTGCCAGCAGCTCTGACAGGGCCCAGTACTTC
TRBV7-3	-	TRBJ2-1	13	-	CASASGIENEQFF	TGTGCCAGCGCGTCGGGGATTGAAAATGAGCAGTTCTTC
TRBV7-7	-	TRBJ2-5	12	TRBD1	CASSLDRETQYF	TGTGCTAGCAGCTTGGACAGGGAAACCCAGTACTTC
TRBV30	-	TRBJ1-3	17	-	CAWSVRAGPTSGNTIYF	TGTGCCTGGAGTGTAAGGGCGGGACCGACCTCTGGAAACACCATATATTTT
TRBV5-1	-	TRBJ2-7	14	TRBD2	CASSLTSGTYEQYF	TGCGCCAGCAGCTTGACTAGCGGGACTTACGAGCAGTACTTC
TRBV6-6	-	TRBJ2-2	19	TRBD2	CASSPPSGRLAGNTGELFF	TGTGCCAGCAGTCCACCGAGTGGACGACTAGCGGGGAACACCGGGGAGCTGTTTTTT
TRBV2	-	TRBJ2-5	13	TRBD1	CASMNGQGETQYF	TGTGCCAGCATGAACGGACAGGGAGAGACCCAGTACTTC
TRBV28	once	TRBJ1-2	12	-	CASTTGVGGYTF	TGTGCCAGCACGACGGGGGTTGGCGGCTACACCTTC